This TCR beta chain was recovered during a study of blood T cell repertoires in COVID-19. Whole-study context: The United States, Italy and Spain supplied acute and convalescent COVID-19 samples. Nucleic acid was either cDNA or gDNA, and it came from T cells, B-cell-depleted T cells, or PBMCs.

Two negative PCRs, clearance, or symptom resolution had been documented for recovered Cohort 3 donors. CDR3 length: 14 residues. Germline CDR1 and CDR2: SGHKS and YYEKEE (reference sequence). Trimming took 1 base from V and 3 from J, leaving 10 bases between them. In the authors' workflow: By means of reference gene primer amplification, nucleated cell counts were estimated. Clones were sequenced by immunoSEQ multiplex PCR, and TCRdb holds only the in-frame ones, with some missing. That table gives V, J and clone size, and the DNA gave D and trimming. Seen here are 190,000 or so clones, around 92% observed once, and the top ten hold about 8.1%.

The source material was PBMCs or T cells enriched from blood (not recorded which). This clonotype was obtained from a woman younger than 35 who had recovered from COVID-19. The V call is TRBV5-5, the J call TRBJ1-1; D is perhaps TRBD1 (5 bases). The CDR3 sequence is CASSLLSRDTEAFF. CDR3 DNA sequence: TGTGCCAGCAGCTTGTTATCCAGGGACACTGAAGCTTTCTTT.